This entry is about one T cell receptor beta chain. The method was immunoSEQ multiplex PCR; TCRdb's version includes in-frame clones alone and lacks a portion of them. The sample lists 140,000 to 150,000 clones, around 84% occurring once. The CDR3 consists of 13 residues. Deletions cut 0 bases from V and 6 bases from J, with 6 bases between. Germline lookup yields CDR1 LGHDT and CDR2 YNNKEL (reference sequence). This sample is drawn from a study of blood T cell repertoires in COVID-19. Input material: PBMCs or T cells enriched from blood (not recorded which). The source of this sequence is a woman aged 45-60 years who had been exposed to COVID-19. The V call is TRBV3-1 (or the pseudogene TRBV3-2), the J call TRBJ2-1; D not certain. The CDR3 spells CASSQDIRNEQFF. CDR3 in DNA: TGTGCCAGCAGCCAAGATATTCGCAATGAGCAGTTCTTC.